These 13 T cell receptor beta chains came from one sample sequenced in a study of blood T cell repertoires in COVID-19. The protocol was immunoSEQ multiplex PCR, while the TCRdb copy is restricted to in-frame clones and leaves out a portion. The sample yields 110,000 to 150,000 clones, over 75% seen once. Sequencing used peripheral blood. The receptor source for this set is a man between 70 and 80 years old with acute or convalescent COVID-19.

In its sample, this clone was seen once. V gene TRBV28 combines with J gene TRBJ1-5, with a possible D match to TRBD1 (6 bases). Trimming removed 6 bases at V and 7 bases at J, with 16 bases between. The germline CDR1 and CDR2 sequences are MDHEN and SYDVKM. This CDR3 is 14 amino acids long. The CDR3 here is CASSLGGFTQPQHF. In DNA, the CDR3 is TGTGCCAGCAGCTTAGGGGGGTTCACCCAGCCCCAGCATTTT.

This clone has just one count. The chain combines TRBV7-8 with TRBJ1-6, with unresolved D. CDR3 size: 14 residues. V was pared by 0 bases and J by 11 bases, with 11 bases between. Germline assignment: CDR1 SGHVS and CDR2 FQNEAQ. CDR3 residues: CASSLARGATPLHF. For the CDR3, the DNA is TGTGCCAGCAGCTTAGCGCGGGGAGCGACACCCCTCCACTTT.

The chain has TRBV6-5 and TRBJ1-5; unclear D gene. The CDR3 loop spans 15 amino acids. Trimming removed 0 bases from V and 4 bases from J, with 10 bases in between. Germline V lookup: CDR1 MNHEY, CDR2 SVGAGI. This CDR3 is CASSYSFRRNQPQHF. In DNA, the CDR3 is TGTGCCAGCAGTTACTCGTTCAGGAGGAATCAGCCCCAGCATTTT.

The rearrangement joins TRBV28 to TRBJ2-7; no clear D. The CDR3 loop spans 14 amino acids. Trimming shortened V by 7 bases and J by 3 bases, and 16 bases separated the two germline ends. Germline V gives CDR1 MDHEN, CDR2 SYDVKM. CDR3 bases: TGTGCCAGCAATGCCCTGACGGAGCTCTACGAGCAGTACTTC. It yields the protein CASNALTELYEQYF.

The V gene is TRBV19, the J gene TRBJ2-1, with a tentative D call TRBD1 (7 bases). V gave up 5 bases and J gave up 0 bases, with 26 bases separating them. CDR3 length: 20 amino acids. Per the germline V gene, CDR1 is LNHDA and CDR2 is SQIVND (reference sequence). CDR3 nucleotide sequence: TGTGCCAGTAGTCTCCCAGGGGGTGGAGGGCGACCGAGCTCCTACAATGAGCAGTTCTTC. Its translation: CASSLPGGGGRPSSYNEQFF. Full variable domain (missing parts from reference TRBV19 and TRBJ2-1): DGGITQSPKYLFRKEGQNVTLSCEQNLNHDAMYWYRQDPGQGLRLIYYSQIVNDFQKGDIAEGYSVSREKKESFPLTVTSAQKNPTAFYLCASSLPGGGGRPSSYNEQFFGPGTRLTVL.

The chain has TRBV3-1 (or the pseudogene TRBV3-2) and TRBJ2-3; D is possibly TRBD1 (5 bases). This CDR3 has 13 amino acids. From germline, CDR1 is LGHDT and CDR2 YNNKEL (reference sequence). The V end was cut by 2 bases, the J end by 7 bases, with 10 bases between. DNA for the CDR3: TGTGCCAGCAGCCAATCACAGGTTAATACGCAGTATTTT. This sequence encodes CASSQSQVNTQYF.

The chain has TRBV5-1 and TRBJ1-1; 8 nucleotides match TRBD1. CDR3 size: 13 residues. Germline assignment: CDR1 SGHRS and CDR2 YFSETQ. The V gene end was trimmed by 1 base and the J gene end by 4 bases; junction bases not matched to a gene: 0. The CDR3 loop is CASSLTGGTEAFF. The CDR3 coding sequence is TGCGCCAGCAGCTTGACAGGGGGCACTGAAGCTTTCTTT.

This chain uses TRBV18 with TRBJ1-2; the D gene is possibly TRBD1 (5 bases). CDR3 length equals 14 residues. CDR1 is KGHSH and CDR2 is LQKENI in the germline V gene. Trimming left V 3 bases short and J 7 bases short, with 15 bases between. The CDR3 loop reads CASSPGRVTSGYTF. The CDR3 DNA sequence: TGTGCCAGCTCACCTGGCAGGGTAACGAGTGGCTACACCTTC.

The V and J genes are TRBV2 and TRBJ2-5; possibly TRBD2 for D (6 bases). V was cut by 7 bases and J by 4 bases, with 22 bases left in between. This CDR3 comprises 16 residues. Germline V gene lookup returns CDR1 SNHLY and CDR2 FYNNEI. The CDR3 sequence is CASIFNSRQGGETQYF. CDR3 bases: TGTGCCAGCATCTTTAACTCCCGGCAGGGAGGAGAGACCCAGTACTTC.

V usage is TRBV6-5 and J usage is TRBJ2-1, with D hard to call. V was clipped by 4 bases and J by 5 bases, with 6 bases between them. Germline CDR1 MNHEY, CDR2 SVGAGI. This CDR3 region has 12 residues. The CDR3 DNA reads TGTGCCAGCAGTTCCGGTGACAATGAGCAGTTCTTC. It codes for CASSSGDNEQFF.

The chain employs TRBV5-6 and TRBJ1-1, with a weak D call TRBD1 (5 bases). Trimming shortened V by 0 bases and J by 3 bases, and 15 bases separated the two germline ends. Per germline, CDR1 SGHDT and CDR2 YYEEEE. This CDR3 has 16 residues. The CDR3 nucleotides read TGTGCCAGCAGCTTGGAAAGGGGCGGTTTGTACACTGAAGCTTTCTTT. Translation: CASSLERGGLYTEAFF.

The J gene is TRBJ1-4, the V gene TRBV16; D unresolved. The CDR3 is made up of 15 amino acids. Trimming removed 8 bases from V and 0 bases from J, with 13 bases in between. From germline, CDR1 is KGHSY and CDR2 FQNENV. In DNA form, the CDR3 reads TGTGCCAGCGGTGGGCAAATGACAACTAATGAAAAACTGTTTTTT. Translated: CASGGQMTTNEKLFF.

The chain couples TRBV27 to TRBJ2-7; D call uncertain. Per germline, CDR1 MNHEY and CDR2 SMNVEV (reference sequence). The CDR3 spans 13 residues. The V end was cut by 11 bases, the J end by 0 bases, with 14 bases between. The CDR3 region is CACSPYPSYEQYF. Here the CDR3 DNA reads TGTGCCTGTTCACCCTACCCCTCCTACGAGCAGTACTTC.